This is a list of T cell receptor beta chains from one sample in a study of Ad26.COV2.S vaccination and SARS-CoV-2 variants. Sequencing used immunoSEQ multiplex PCR; TCRdb keeps in-frame clones, though not all of them. The profile shows a few hundred thousand clones, about 83% of them singletons. Source: peripheral blood, taken in a trial of Ad26.COV2.S vaccine versus placebo. These receptors originate from a person between 18 and 65 years old who received the Ad26.COV2.S COVID-19 vaccine or a placebo. Each CDR3 is given with its conserved first and last residue. The order of the fields is D gene, clone size, J gene, V gene, CDR3 protein, CDR3 DNA. The D gene is left open where the match is weak. Not every row has a clone size; where given, it reads once, few, many or a size class.

d_call: TRBD1; clone_size: -; j_call: TRBJ1-2; v_call: TRBV25-1; cdr3_aa: CASSEAQGQWEGYTF; cdr3_nt: TGTGCCAGCAGTGAGGCTCAGGGACAGTGGGAGGGCTACACCTTC
d_call: TRBD2; clone_size: -; j_call: TRBJ2-1; v_call: TRBV6-5; cdr3_aa: CASSLRGGASEQFF; cdr3_nt: TGTGCCAGCAGTTTGCGGGGGGGGGCAAGTGAGCAGTTCTTC
d_call: -; clone_size: -; j_call: TRBJ2-1; v_call: TRBV27; cdr3_aa: CASSFSDSSYNEQFF; cdr3_nt: TGTGCCAGCAGTTTTTCGGACAGCTCCTACAATGAGCAGTTCTTC
d_call: TRBD2; clone_size: once; j_call: TRBJ2-3; v_call: TRBV9; cdr3_aa: CASSVLAASFTDTQYF; cdr3_nt: TGTGCCAGCAGCGTACTAGCGGCGTCCTTCACAGATACGCAGTATTTT
d_call: TRBD2; clone_size: -; j_call: TRBJ2-1; v_call: TRBV7-9; cdr3_aa: CASSSGTRGNEQFF; cdr3_nt: TGTGCCAGCAGCTCCGGGACTAGAGGGAATGAGCAGTTCTTC
d_call: -; clone_size: -; j_call: TRBJ2-5; v_call: TRBV7-3; cdr3_aa: CASSLGVQETQYF; cdr3_nt: TGTGCCAGCAGCTTAGGGGTCCAAGAGACCCAGTACTTC
d_call: -; clone_size: once; j_call: TRBJ2-1; v_call: TRBV14; cdr3_aa: CASSQDRLVGSIF; cdr3_nt: TGTGCCAGCAGCCAAGATCGACTAGTGGGGAGCATCTTC
d_call: -; clone_size: -; j_call: TRBJ1-4; v_call: TRBV5-1; cdr3_aa: CASSPPKGTTNEKLFF; cdr3_nt: TGCGCCAGCAGCCCCCCTAAGGGTACAACTAATGAAAAACTGTTTTTT
d_call: -; clone_size: -; j_call: TRBJ2-2; v_call: TRBV5-1; cdr3_aa: CASSWTVTGELFF; cdr3_nt: TGCGCCAGCAGCTGGACTGTTACCGGGGAGCTGTTTTTT
d_call: TRBD1; clone_size: -; j_call: TRBJ2-1; v_call: TRBV19; cdr3_aa: CASSIRGQGFADEQFF; cdr3_nt: TGTGCCAGTAGTATACGGGGACAGGGTTTCGCGGATGAGCAGTTCTTC
d_call: -; clone_size: -; j_call: TRBJ1-1; v_call: TRBV6-2/TRBV6-3; cdr3_aa: CASSPRGSSMNTEAFF; cdr3_nt: TGTGCCAGCAGCCCCAGAGGGAGTTCTATGAACACTGAAGCTTTCTTT
d_call: TRBD1; clone_size: -; j_call: TRBJ2-2; v_call: TRBV6-5; cdr3_aa: CASRRTGGTGELFF; cdr3_nt: TGTGCCAGCAGAAGGACAGGGGGAACCGGGGAGCTGTTTTTT
d_call: -; clone_size: -; j_call: TRBJ1-1; v_call: TRBV5-5; cdr3_aa: CASSLNQPETMNTEAFF; cdr3_nt: TGTGCCAGCAGCTTGAACCAACCCGAGACCATGAACACTGAAGCTTTCTTT
d_call: -; clone_size: -; j_call: TRBJ2-7; v_call: TRBV5-5; cdr3_aa: CASSLAWGYEQYF; cdr3_nt: TGTGCCAGCAGCTTGGCGTGGGGCTACGAGCAGTACTTC
d_call: -; clone_size: -; j_call: TRBJ1-4; v_call: TRBV25-1; cdr3_aa: CASSEGARPNEKLFF; cdr3_nt: TGTGCCAGCAGTGAGGGGGCCAGACCTAATGAAAAACTGTTTTTT
d_call: TRBD1; clone_size: -; j_call: TRBJ2-1; v_call: TRBV24-1; cdr3_aa: CATSDTTGATDNEQFF; cdr3_nt: TGTGCCACCAGTGATACTACAGGGGCGACTGACAATGAGCAGTTCTTC
d_call: -; clone_size: -; j_call: TRBJ1-5; v_call: TRBV30; cdr3_aa: CACQGQSNQPQHF; cdr3_nt: TGTGCCTGCCAGGGACAAAGCAATCAGCCCCAGCATTTT
d_call: -; clone_size: -; j_call: TRBJ2-7; v_call: TRBV4-1; cdr3_aa: CASSQAGGYYEQYF; cdr3_nt: TGCGCCAGCAGCCAGGCCGGGGGTTACTACGAGCAGTACTTC
d_call: -; clone_size: -; j_call: TRBJ2-5; v_call: TRBV2; cdr3_aa: CASGPGTTPTETQYF; cdr3_nt: TGTGCCAGCGGACCCGGGACGACACCGACAGAGACCCAGTACTTC
d_call: TRBD1; clone_size: -; j_call: TRBJ2-4; v_call: TRBV6-6; cdr3_aa: CASSYGRTGAGEAKNIQYF; cdr3_nt: TGTGCCAGCAGCTACGGGCGGACAGGGGCGGGCGAGGCCAAAAACATTCAGTACTTC
d_call: TRBD2; clone_size: few; j_call: TRBJ2-3; v_call: TRBV4-3; cdr3_aa: CASSQTVRGLAGEDTQYF; cdr3_nt: TGCGCCAGCAGCCAAACAGTTCGGGGACTAGCGGGAGAAGATACGCAGTATTTT
d_call: -; clone_size: -; j_call: TRBJ2-5; v_call: TRBV6-5; cdr3_aa: CASWGGKGTQYF; cdr3_nt: TGTGCCAGCTGGGGTGGGAAGGGGACCCAGTACTTC
d_call: -; clone_size: -; j_call: TRBJ1-2; v_call: TRBV7-2; cdr3_aa: CASSSDLIPRVGYTF; cdr3_nt: TGTGCCAGCAGCTCCGACCTTATACCCAGGGTCGGCTACACCTTC
d_call: -; clone_size: once; j_call: TRBJ1-1; v_call: TRBV7-9; cdr3_aa: CASDSGWGPATEAFF; cdr3_nt: TGTGCCAGCGATAGTGGATGGGGGCCCGCCACTGAAGCTTTCTTT
d_call: TRBD2; clone_size: once; j_call: TRBJ2-1; v_call: TRBV4-2; cdr3_aa: CASSTEGLTNEQFF; cdr3_nt: TGTGCCAGCAGCACCGAGGGACTAACCAATGAGCAGTTCTTC
d_call: -; clone_size: -; j_call: TRBJ2-3; v_call: TRBV7-9; cdr3_aa: CASPNSETDTQYF; cdr3_nt: TGTGCCAGCCCGAATAGCGAGACAGATACGCAGTATTTT
d_call: -; clone_size: -; j_call: TRBJ2-7; v_call: TRBV18; cdr3_aa: CASSPIQGNQYEQYF; cdr3_nt: TGTGCCAGCTCACCAATACAGGGTAATCAGTACGAGCAGTACTTC
d_call: -; clone_size: -; j_call: TRBJ1-5; v_call: TRBV6-2/TRBV6-3; cdr3_aa: CASSLQPSYQPQHF; cdr3_nt: TGTGCCAGCAGTCTACAGCCGTCATATCAGCCCCAGCATTTT
d_call: -; clone_size: -; j_call: TRBJ2-2; v_call: TRBV25-1; cdr3_aa: CASSKRNTGELFF; cdr3_nt: TGTGCCAGCAGTAAAAGGAACACCGGGGAGCTGTTTTTT
d_call: -; clone_size: -; j_call: TRBJ2-3; v_call: TRBV14; cdr3_aa: CASSQELGGGAGTDTQYF; cdr3_nt: TGTGCCAGCAGCCAAGAATTAGGAGGGGGGGCCGGCACAGATACGCAGTATTTT
d_call: -; clone_size: -; j_call: TRBJ1-5; v_call: TRBV6-2/TRBV6-3; cdr3_aa: CASSQHVGGGGQPQHF; cdr3_nt: TGTGCCAGCAGCCAGCACGTGGGAGGGGGGGGTCAGCCCCAGCATTTT
d_call: -; clone_size: -; j_call: TRBJ2-1; v_call: TRBV9; cdr3_aa: CASSPHLRGSYNEQFF; cdr3_nt: TGTGCCAGCAGCCCCCACCTTAGGGGCTCCTACAATGAGCAGTTCTTC
d_call: -; clone_size: -; j_call: TRBJ2-2; v_call: TRBV30; cdr3_aa: CAWTGFNTGELFF; cdr3_nt: TGTGCCTGGACGGGGTTTAACACCGGGGAGCTGTTTTTT
d_call: -; clone_size: many; j_call: TRBJ2-7; v_call: TRBV6-5; cdr3_aa: CASSGRQPPYEQYF; cdr3_nt: TGTGCCAGCAGCGGCCGACAGCCGCCCTACGAGCAGTACTTC
d_call: -; clone_size: -; j_call: TRBJ1-2; v_call: TRBV13; cdr3_aa: CASSLKRRGLGYGYTF; cdr3_nt: TGTGCCAGCAGCTTAAAGAGGAGGGGCTTGGGCTATGGCTACACCTTC
d_call: -; clone_size: -; j_call: TRBJ1-3; v_call: TRBV7-9; cdr3_aa: CASSVDIYSGNTIYF; cdr3_nt: TGTGCCAGCAGCGTGGACATATACTCTGGAAACACCATATATTTT
d_call: TRBD1; clone_size: -; j_call: TRBJ1-5; v_call: TRBV27; cdr3_aa: CASRIRQGIGQPQHF; cdr3_nt: TGTGCCAGTAGAATTCGACAGGGGATAGGCCAGCCCCAGCATTTT
d_call: TRBD2; clone_size: -; j_call: TRBJ2-7; v_call: TRBV5-1; cdr3_aa: CASSAGASYEQYF; cdr3_nt: TGCGCCAGCAGCGCGGGAGCCTCCTACGAGCAGTACTTC
d_call: TRBD1; clone_size: -; j_call: TRBJ2-7; v_call: TRBV18; cdr3_aa: CASSYDRAGYEQYF; cdr3_nt: TGTGCCAGCTCTTACGACAGGGCTGGCTACGAGCAGTACTTC
d_call: -; clone_size: -; j_call: TRBJ2-7; v_call: TRBV9; cdr3_aa: CASSVVPGVEQYF; cdr3_nt: TGTGCCAGCAGCGTAGTCCCCGGGGTCGAGCAGTACTTC
d_call: TRBD1; clone_size: -; j_call: TRBJ1-1; v_call: TRBV5-1; cdr3_aa: CASSQRRQGNTEAFF; cdr3_nt: TGCGCCAGCAGCCAAAGGAGACAGGGAAACACTGAAGCTTTCTTT
d_call: TRBD2; clone_size: -; j_call: TRBJ2-1; v_call: TRBV18; cdr3_aa: CASTSGLAASNEQFF; cdr3_nt: TGTGCCAGCACCTCGGGACTAGCGGCGAGCAATGAGCAGTTCTTC
d_call: -; clone_size: -; j_call: TRBJ1-4; v_call: TRBV19; cdr3_aa: CASSNGGAWEKLFF; cdr3_nt: TGTGCCAGTAGTAATGGGGGCGCATGGGAAAAACTGTTTTTT
d_call: TRBD2; clone_size: -; j_call: TRBJ2-1; v_call: TRBV7-2; cdr3_aa: CASSLVTGRDEQFF; cdr3_nt: TGTGCCAGCAGCTTAGTGACTGGGAGGGATGAGCAGTTCTTC
d_call: -; clone_size: -; j_call: TRBJ1-5; v_call: TRBV2; cdr3_aa: CASSVEGRQPQHF; cdr3_nt: TGTGCCAGCAGTGTGGAAGGGCGTCAGCCCCAGCATTTT
d_call: -; clone_size: -; j_call: TRBJ2-7; v_call: TRBV5-4; cdr3_aa: CASSLARTTPGYEQYF; cdr3_nt: TGTGCCAGCAGCTTGGCCCGGACCACACCCGGCTACGAGCAGTACTTC
d_call: -; clone_size: -; j_call: TRBJ1-2; v_call: TRBV10-3; cdr3_aa: CAISESRYRLPNYGYTF; cdr3_nt: TGTGCCATCAGTGAGTCTCGGTACAGGCTTCCTAACTATGGCTACACCTTC
d_call: -; clone_size: -; j_call: TRBJ2-1; v_call: TRBV6-5; cdr3_aa: CASAMVLNEQFF; cdr3_nt: TGTGCCTCCGCGATGGTCCTCAATGAGCAGTTCTTC
d_call: -; clone_size: -; j_call: TRBJ1-4; v_call: TRBV7-9; cdr3_aa: CASRSRTDNNEKLFF; cdr3_nt: TGTGCCAGCAGGAGCCGGACAGATAATAATGAAAAACTGTTTTTT
d_call: -; clone_size: -; j_call: TRBJ2-5; v_call: TRBV4-2; cdr3_aa: CASSQDLRGSETQYF; cdr3_nt: TGTGCCAGCAGCCAAGATCTGAGGGGATCTGAGACCCAGTACTTC